This T cell receptor beta chain was sequenced for a study of shared clonotypes between healthy human individuals. The assay used deep level. Using immunoSEQ multiplex PCR, the repertoire was profiled, and TCRdb retains in-frame clones only, with some absent. The table records approximately 110,000 clones, roughly 70% of them present only once. In its sample, this clone was seen many times. Other DNA sequences in this specimen translate into the identical CDR3. The germline V gene has CDR1 MRHNA and CDR2 SNTAGT. The CDR3 totals 16 residues. V lost 6 bases, J lost 1 base, and 15 bases lay in between. CD45RO+ cells were combined with CCR7-negative CD45RA+ TemRA cells to form CD8 memory.

This TCR came from a woman in her thirties in good health. The sample consisted of memory CD8+ T cells sorted from blood. Indicated subset: CD45RO+ cells pooled with CCR7-negative TemRA cells. The chain employs TRBV6-4 and TRBJ2-2, with D possibly TRBD1 on 6 matching bases. In DNA form, the CDR3 reads TGTGCCAGCAGCGTATCAGGGGATCTGAACACCGGGGAGCTGTTTTTT. Protein product: CASSVSGDLNTGELFF.